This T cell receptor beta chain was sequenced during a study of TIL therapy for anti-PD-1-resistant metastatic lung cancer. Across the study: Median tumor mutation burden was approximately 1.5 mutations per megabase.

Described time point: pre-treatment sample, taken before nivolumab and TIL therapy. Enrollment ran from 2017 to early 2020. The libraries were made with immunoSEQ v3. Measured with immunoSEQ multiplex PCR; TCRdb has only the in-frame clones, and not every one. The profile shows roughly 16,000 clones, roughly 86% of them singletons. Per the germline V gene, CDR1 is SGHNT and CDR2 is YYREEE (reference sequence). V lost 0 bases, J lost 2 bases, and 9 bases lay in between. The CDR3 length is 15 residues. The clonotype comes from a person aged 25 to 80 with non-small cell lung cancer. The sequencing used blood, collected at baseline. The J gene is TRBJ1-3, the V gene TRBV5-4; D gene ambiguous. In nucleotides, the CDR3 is TGTGCCAGCAGCTTGGCGGGGTTTCCTGGAAACACCATATATTTT. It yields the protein CASSLAGFPGNTIYF.